These 18 T cell receptor beta chains came from one sample sequenced in a study of cytomegalovirus exposure and HLA in healthy donors. Repertoires were generated with immunoSEQ multiplex PCR, while TCRdb's copy carries only in-frame clones and drops some. Of over 250,000 clones listed, about nine tenths are singletons. The specimen was PBMCs. The receptors originated from a woman in her 30s in good health and CMV-seropositive.

V gene TRBV6-5 combines with J gene TRBJ2-1; TRBD2 matches at 9 bases. J gave up 10 bases and V 0 bases, and 7 bases lay outside the gene matches. This CDR3 contains 15 residues. Germline V lookup: CDR1 MNHEY, CDR2 SVGAGI. The CDR3: CASSYSAGGAGEQFF. The CDR3 nucleotides read TGTGCCAGCAGTTACTCGGCGGGGGGGGCCGGAGAGCAGTTCTTC.

This clone has more than one count but fewer than ten. The rearrangement uses TRBV18 and TRBJ1-2; 8 bases line up with TRBD1. This CDR3 region has 16 residues. The germline CDR1 and CDR2 sequences are KGHSH and LQKENI. Trimming took 3 bases from V and 4 from J; bases not matched to a gene: 10. The CDR3 nucleotides are TGTGCCAGCTCACCCACCGGGGACAGGACGATCTATGGCTACACCTTC. It yields the protein CASSPTGDRTIYGYTF.

This clone was seen only a few times. V is TRBV10-3 and J is TRBJ1-2; D is unresolved. CDR1 ENHRY and CDR2 SYGVKD come from the germline V gene. This CDR3 is built from 14 residues. V was cut by 0 bases and J by 1 base, with 6 bases left in between. CDR3 sequence (DNA): TGTGCCATCAGTGAGTCGGGCAATAACTATGGCTACACCTTC. Translation gives CAISESGNNYGYTF.

The V call is TRBV18, the J call TRBJ2-1; 13 bases align to TRBD2. The CDR3 is made up of 16 amino acids. Germline CDR1 and CDR2: KGHSH and LQKENI. Germline trimming cut 2 bases from V and 4 bases from J; bases unmatched to any gene: 2. The CDR3 DNA reads TGTGCCAGCTCACCAGCGACTAGCGGGGGGTACAATGAGCAGTTCTTC. This sequence encodes CASSPATSGGYNEQFF.

V gene TRBV25-1 combines with J gene TRBJ2-2, with a weak D call TRBD1 (6 bases). CDR1 and CDR2 from the germline V gene are MGHDK and SYGVNS. V lost 4 bases, J lost 4 bases, and 19 bases lay in between. CDR3 size: 17 residues. The CDR3 sequence: CASSVSHRVVSTGELFF. The CDR3 coding sequence is TGTGCCAGCAGTGTTTCCCACAGGGTTGTTAGCACCGGGGAGCTGTTTTTT.

This clone was seen a single time. V gene TRBV14 combines with J gene TRBJ2-7; 7 bases map to TRBD2. Per germline, CDR1 SGHDN and CDR2 FVKESK. Trimming removed 0 bases from V and 0 bases from J; junction bases left unmatched: 5. The CDR3 runs to 16 residues. As DNA, the CDR3 is TGTGCCAGCAGCCAAGAACCCGGGGGGAGCTCCTACGAGCAGTACTTC. Translating it yields CASSQEPGGSSYEQYF.

The rearrangement uses TRBV28 and TRBJ2-7; D is ambiguous. Germline values: CDR1 MDHEN, CDR2 SYDVKM. The CDR3 covers 11 residues. V lost 5 bases, J lost 3 bases, and 5 bases lay in between. This CDR3 is CASSPIYEQYF. The CDR3 DNA reads as TGTGCCAGCAGTCCGATCTACGAGCAGTACTTC.

The chain is built from TRBV5-1 and TRBJ1-6; 8 nucleotides match TRBD1. The length of the CDR3 is 15 residues. Germline V gene data show CDR1 as SGHRS and CDR2 as YFSETQ. The V segment lost 3 bases and the J segment 5 bases; nucleotides outside the gene matches: 4. The CDR3 DNA reads as TGCGCCAGCAGCTCGACAGGGGAAGATAATTCACCCCTCCACTTT. Translation gives CASSSTGEDNSPLHF.

The chain recombines TRBV5-6 with TRBJ1-5, with a weak D call TRBD1 (5 bases). The V end lost 0 bases, the J end lost 6 bases, and 10 bases lay between the germline ends. The CDR3 length is 14 residues. Looked up from germline, CDR1 is SGHDT and CDR2 is YYEEEE. CDR3 sequence reads: CASSLGRQGQPQHF. As DNA, the CDR3 is TGTGCCAGCAGCTTGGGGCGCCAGGGTCAGCCCCAGCATTTT.

This clone was seen only a few times. The chain uses TRBV2 and TRBJ1-2, with TRBD1 matching over 7 bases. Germline V gene lookup returns CDR1 SNHLY and CDR2 FYNNEI. The CDR3 covers 14 residues. Losses at the gene ends were 6 bases for V and 0 bases for J; bases not matched to a gene: 4. The CDR3 DNA sequence: TGTGCCAGCAGAAGGGACAGCCCTAACTATGGCTACACCTTC. Its protein product is CASRRDSPNYGYTF.

This clone came up once. The rearrangement links TRBV29-1 to TRBJ2-2; 13 positions agree with TRBD2. The germline gives CDR1 SQVTM, CDR2 ANQGSEA. The length of the CDR3 is 15 residues. Trimming at V came to 5 bases and at J to 6 bases, leaving 6 bases not matched to a gene. CDR3 DNA sequence: TGCAGCGTTAGGACTAGCGGGAGTCGGGCCGGGGAGCTGTTTTTT. Its protein product is CSVRTSGSRAGELFF.

The chain couples TRBV11-2 to TRBJ2-7; D is ambiguous. The CDR3 has 14 residues. V gave up 0 bases and J gave up 9 bases, with 15 bases separating them. Per germline, CDR1 SGHAT and CDR2 FQNNGV. CDR3 region: CASSLDVQSLRQYF. CDR3 nucleotide sequence: TGTGCCAGCAGCTTAGATGTCCAGAGTTTACGGCAGTACTTC.

The chain joins TRBV15 to TRBJ2-1, with 9 bases matching TRBD2. Germline V gene sequence: CDR1 LNHNV, CDR2 YYDKDF (reference sequence). CDR3 length: 14 residues. Trimming at V came to 5 bases and at J to 5 bases, leaving 4 bases not matched to a gene. The CDR3 DNA reads as TGTGCCACCAGCTGGACTAGCGAACACAATGAGCAGTTCTTC. Its translation: CATSWTSEHNEQFF. Supplemented by reference TRBV15 and TRBJ2-1, the full variable domain reads DAMVIQNPRYQVTQFGKPVTLSCSQTLNHNVMYWYQQKSSQAPKLLFHYYDKDFNNEADTPDNFQSRRPNTSFCFLDIRSPGLGDTAMYLCATSWTSEHNEQFFGPGTRLTVL.

This chain links TRBV9 with TRBJ2-5; TRBD2 matches at 9 bases. V lost 2 bases to trimming and J lost 5 bases; unmatched junction nucleotides: 7. Germline-derived CDR1 and CDR2 are SGDLS and YYNGEE. The CDR3 is 15 amino acids. CDR3 nucleotide sequence: TGTGCCAGCAGCGTGTGGGTAGCGGGAGATGAGACCCAGTACTTC. Translation gives CASSVWVAGDETQYF.

The chain carries TRBV11-2 and TRBJ2-3, with 8 bases matching TRBD2. The germline V gene has CDR1 SGHAT and CDR2 FQNNGV. V was pared by 1 base and J by 9 bases, with 9 bases of the junction left unmatched. The CDR3 has 15 residues. In nucleotides, the CDR3 is TGTGCCAGCAGCTTAGTCCCTCTTGCGGGGGGCACGCAGTATTTT. Its translation: CASSLVPLAGGTQYF.

The chain joins TRBV7-6 to TRBJ2-3, with 9 bases identical to TRBD2. Germline loops: CDR1 SGHVS, CDR2 FNYEAQ. The CDR3 extends over 16 amino acids. J was trimmed by 0 bases and V by 5 bases; bases with no gene match: 6. The CDR3 here is CASSVVAGESTDTQYF. The DNA for the CDR3 is TGTGCCAGCAGCGTGGTAGCGGGGGAAAGCACAGATACGCAGTATTTT.

This clone has a single count. This sequence joins TRBV27 and TRBJ1-1; 8 bases fit TRBD1. J was trimmed by 4 bases and V by 6 bases; bases with no gene match: 4. This CDR3 has 13 residues. Germline CDR1 reads MNHEY; CDR2 reads SMNVEV (reference sequence). As DNA, the CDR3 is TGTGCCAGCAGATCAGGGGGCCGCACTGAAGCTTTCTTT. Translation: CASRSGGRTEAFF.

V is TRBV4-3 and J is TRBJ2-3, with TRBD2 matching 8 bases. After removal of 1 base from V and 1 base from J, the junction contained 10 bases not matched to a gene. Germline V CDR1 and CDR2: LGHNA, YSLEER. The CDR3 sequence is 18 residues long. The CDR3 DNA reads TGCGCCAGCAGCCAAGGAATACCCGGGGGGGCGCGCACAGATACGCAGTATTTT. Its translation: CASSQGIPGGARTDTQYF.